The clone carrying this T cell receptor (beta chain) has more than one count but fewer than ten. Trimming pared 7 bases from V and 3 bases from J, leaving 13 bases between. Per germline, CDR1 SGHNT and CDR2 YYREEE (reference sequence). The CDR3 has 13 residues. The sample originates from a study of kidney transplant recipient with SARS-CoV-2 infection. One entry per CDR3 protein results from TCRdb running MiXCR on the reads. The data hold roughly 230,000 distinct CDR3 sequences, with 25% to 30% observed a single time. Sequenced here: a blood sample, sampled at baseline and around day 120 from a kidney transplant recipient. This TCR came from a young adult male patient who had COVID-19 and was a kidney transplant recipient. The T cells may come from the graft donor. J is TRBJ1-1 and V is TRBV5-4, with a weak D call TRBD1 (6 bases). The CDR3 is CASRDRMDTEAFF. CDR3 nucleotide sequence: TGTGCCAGCCGCGACAGGATGGACACTGAAGCTTTCTTT.